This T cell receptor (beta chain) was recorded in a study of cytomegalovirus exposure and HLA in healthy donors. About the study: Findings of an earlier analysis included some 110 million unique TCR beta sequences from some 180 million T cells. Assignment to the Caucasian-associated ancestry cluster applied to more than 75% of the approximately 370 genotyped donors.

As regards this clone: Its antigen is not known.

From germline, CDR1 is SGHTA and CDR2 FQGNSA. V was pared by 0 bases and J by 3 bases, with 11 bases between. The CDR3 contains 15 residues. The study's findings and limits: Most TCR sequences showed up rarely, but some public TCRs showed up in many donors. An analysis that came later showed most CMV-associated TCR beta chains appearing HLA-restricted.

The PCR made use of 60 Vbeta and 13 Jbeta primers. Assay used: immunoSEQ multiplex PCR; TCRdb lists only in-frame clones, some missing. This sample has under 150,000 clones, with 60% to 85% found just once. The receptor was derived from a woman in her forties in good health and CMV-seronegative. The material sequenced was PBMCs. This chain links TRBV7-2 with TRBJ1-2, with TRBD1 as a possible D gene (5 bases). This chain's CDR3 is CASSLAVGRDYGYTF. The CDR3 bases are TGTGCCAGCAGCTTAGCGGTCGGCAGGGACTATGGCTACACCTTC.